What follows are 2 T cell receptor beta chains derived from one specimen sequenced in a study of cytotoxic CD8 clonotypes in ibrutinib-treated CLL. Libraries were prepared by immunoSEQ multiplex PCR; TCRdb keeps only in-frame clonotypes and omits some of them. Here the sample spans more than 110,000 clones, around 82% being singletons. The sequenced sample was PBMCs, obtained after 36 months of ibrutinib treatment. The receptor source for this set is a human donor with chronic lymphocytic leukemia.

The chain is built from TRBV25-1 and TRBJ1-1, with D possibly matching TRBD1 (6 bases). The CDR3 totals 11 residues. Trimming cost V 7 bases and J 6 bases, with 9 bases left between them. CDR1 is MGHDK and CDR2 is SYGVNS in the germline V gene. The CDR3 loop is CASITGSEAFF. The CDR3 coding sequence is TGTGCCAGCATCACAGGGTCTGAAGCTTTCTTT.

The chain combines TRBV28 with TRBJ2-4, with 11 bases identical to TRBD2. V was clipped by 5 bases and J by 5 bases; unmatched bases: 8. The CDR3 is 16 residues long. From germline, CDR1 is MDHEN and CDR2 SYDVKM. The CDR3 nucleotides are TGTGCCAGCAGTCCCTTAGCGGGGGGGCCTCAAAACATTCAGTACTTC. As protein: CASSPLAGGPQNIQYF.